Listed below are T cell receptor beta chains from one sample, sequenced in a study of Graves' ophthalmopathy and Graves' hyperthyroidism. In TCRdb, the multiplex PCR reads were re-called with MiXCR into one record per CDR3 protein. The sample lists a few hundred thousand distinct CDR3 sequences, around 21% occurring once. The sequenced sample was peripheral blood. The receptors originated from a woman between 18 and 29 years old with stable Graves' hyperthyroidism. Both conserved end residues are trimmed from each CDR3. Fields, in order: CDR3 protein, J gene, V gene.

CDR3aa: ASRPPLAGVVEQY; j_gene: TRBJ2-7; v_gene: TRBV28
CDR3aa: ASRMVQERIPPNSPLH; j_gene: TRBJ1-6; v_gene: TRBV6-2/TRBV6-3
CDR3aa: ASSSGQAQETQY; j_gene: TRBJ2-5; v_gene: TRBV28
CDR3aa: ASSLAKGRRETQY; j_gene: TRBJ2-5; v_gene: TRBV5-1
CDR3aa: ASSQGTGVQETQY; j_gene: TRBJ2-5; v_gene: TRBV4-1
CDR3aa: GIKQGRNSPLH; j_gene: TRBJ1-6; v_gene: TRBV29-1
CDR3aa: ASSSGTGVEQY; j_gene: TRBJ2-7; v_gene: TRBV6-2/TRBV6-3
CDR3aa: ASSERGAFYGYT; j_gene: TRBJ1-2; v_gene: TRBV2
CDR3aa: ASSPDSVQRGGRETQY; j_gene: TRBJ2-5; v_gene: TRBV4-1
CDR3aa: ATSDRVNTGELF; j_gene: TRBJ2-2; v_gene: TRBV24-1
CDR3aa: ASIDRRQGGYGYT; j_gene: TRBJ1-2; v_gene: TRBV12-3/TRBV12-4
CDR3aa: ASSYLPSRTEAF; j_gene: TRBJ1-1; v_gene: TRBV6-5
CDR3aa: ASRRSSEAF; j_gene: TRBJ1-1; v_gene: TRBV6-1
CDR3aa: ASTEGGSNQPQH; j_gene: TRBJ1-5; v_gene: TRBV7-2
CDR3aa: ASSLGQGFYEQY; j_gene: TRBJ2-7; v_gene: TRBV28
CDR3aa: ASSPLQGSSYEQY; j_gene: TRBJ2-7; v_gene: TRBV5-1
CDR3aa: ASSNDRDGQPQH; j_gene: TRBJ1-5; v_gene: TRBV19
CDR3aa: AWFWTSGHSSYEQY; j_gene: TRBJ2-7; v_gene: TRBV30